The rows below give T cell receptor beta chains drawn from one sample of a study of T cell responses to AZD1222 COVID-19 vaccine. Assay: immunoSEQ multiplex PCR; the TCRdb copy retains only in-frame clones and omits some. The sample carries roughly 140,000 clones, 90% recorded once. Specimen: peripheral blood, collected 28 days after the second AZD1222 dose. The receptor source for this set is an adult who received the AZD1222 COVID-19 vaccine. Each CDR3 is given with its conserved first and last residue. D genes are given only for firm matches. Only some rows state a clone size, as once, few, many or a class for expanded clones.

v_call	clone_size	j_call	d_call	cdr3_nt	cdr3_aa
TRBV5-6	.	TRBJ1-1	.	TGTGCCAGCAGCTTGGAAAGGACGCCGGAAGCTTTCTTT	CASSLERTPEAFF
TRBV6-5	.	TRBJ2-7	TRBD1	TGTGCCAGCAGTCGCGGACAGGGCTACGAGCAGTACTTC	CASSRGQGYEQYF
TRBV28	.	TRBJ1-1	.	TGTGCCGCAGGGGAGGGGACATCTGAAGCTTTCTTT	CAAGEGTSEAFF
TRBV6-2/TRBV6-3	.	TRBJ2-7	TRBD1	TGTGCCAGCAGTTATTCACAGGGGGCCTACGAGCAGTACTTC	CASSYSQGAYEQYF
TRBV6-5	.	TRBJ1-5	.	TGTGCCAGCAGGAGACAGGGCAATCAGCCCCAGCATTTT	CASRRQGNQPQHF
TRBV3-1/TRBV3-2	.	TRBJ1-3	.	TGTGCCAGCAGCCAAGTGCCCCTATCATCTGGAAACACCATATATTTT	CASSQVPLSSGNTIYF
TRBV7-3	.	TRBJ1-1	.	TGTGCCAGCAGCTTAAACCCAACGAACACTGAAGCTTTCTTT	CASSLNPTNTEAFF
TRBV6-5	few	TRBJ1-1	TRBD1	TGTGCCAGCAGAGCCCAGGGGGCTGGCGCTGAAGCTTTCTTT	CASRAQGAGAEAFF
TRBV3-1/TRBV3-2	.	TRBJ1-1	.	TGTGCCAGCAGCCATCAATTGGGGAGGACTGAAGCTTTCTTT	CASSHQLGRTEAFF
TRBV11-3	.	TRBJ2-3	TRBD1	TGTGCCAGCAGCTTGGGGACAGGCACAGATACGCAGTATTTT	CASSLGTGTDTQYF
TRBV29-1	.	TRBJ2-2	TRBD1	TGCAGCGTTGTGACAGGGGGCTCCGGGGAGCTGTTTTTT	CSVVTGGSGELFF
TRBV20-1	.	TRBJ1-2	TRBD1	TGCAGTGCTAGACAGGGGGGCGGCTACACCTTC	CSARQGGGYTF
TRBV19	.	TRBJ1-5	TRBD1	TGTGCCAGTAGTATTGTCTCGACAGGGGGCAATCAGCCCCAGCATTTT	CASSIVSTGGNQPQHF
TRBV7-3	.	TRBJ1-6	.	TGTGCCAGCAGCTTCGGGATACAGAATTCACCCCTCCACTTT	CASSFGIQNSPLHF
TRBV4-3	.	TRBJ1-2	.	TGCGCCAGCAGCCAAGAAACAGGCTATGGCTACACCTTC	CASSQETGYGYTF
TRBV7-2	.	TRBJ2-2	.	TGTGCCAGCAGCTTAGGCGGGGGCGGTACCGGGGAGCTGTTTTTT	CASSLGGGGTGELFF
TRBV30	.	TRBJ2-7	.	TGTGCCTGGAGTGTATACGGGAACGAGCAGTACTTC	CAWSVYGNEQYF